Below, one T cell receptor beta chain is given with its context. Its antigen is as yet unknown. Pooled in the analysis were second doses at about 4 or about 12 weeks. CDR3 length: 16 amino acids. V was pared by 5 bases and J by 0 bases, with 16 bases between. The V gene's germline CDR1 is MGHRA and CDR2 YSYEKL. This record comes from a study of T cell responses to AZD1222 COVID-19 vaccine. Findings and caveats of the study: Two doses of AZD1222 preceded a rise in Spike-specific TCR breadth and depth. Repertoires were sampled only after the peak T cell response.

Clones were sequenced by immunoSEQ multiplex PCR, and TCRdb holds only the in-frame ones, with some missing. The data hold more than 95,000 clones, with around 84% observed a single time. The sequence derives from an adult who received the AZD1222 COVID-19 vaccine. The sample was peripheral blood, taken 28 days after the second AZD1222 dose. The chain employs TRBV4-1 and TRBJ1-1, with D possibly TRBD1 on 6 matching bases. DNA of the CDR3: TGCGCCAGCAGCGCGAAGGGGGGACGGATGAACACTGAAGCTTTCTTT. It specifies CASSAKGGRMNTEAFF.